A selection of T cell receptor beta chains follows, all from one sample in a study of post-analysis software for immune sequencing data. TCRdb re-called the PCR reads with MiXCR, one entry per CDR3 protein. The sample lists about 540,000 distinct CDR3 sequences, around a third seen once, with 6% in the top ten. Sequenced: blood. Receptors were obtained from a girl under 18 with multiple sclerosis. The conserved cysteine and the conserved F or W are not part of the CDR3 here.

cdr3_aa	v_call	j_call
ASSIGQGALSYEQY	TRBV6-1	-
ASSPTGGPGYNEQF	TRBV7-6	TRBJ2-1
ASSPYSTRSYNEQF	TRBV12-3/TRBV12-4	TRBJ2-1
ASSPQRGGFKEY	TRBV7-2	TRBJ2-5
ASRPGNSGNTIY	TRBV7-9	TRBJ1-3
ASSLEIRTGFTTNEKLF	TRBV11-2	TRBJ1-4
ASSLLSGGRNEQF	TRBV7-8	TRBJ2-1
SARAVNEQF	TRBV20-1	TRBJ2-1
ASSKPSTAILLNTEAF	TRBV28	TRBJ1-1
SVEDREAYGYT	TRBV29-1	TRBJ1-2
ASSLGTQSYNEQF	TRBV5-1	TRBJ2-1
ASSYWDREISGYT	TRBV6-5	TRBJ1-2
SAYPYGGYNEQY	TRBV20-1	-
ASSPIGTGTYEQY	TRBV4-1	TRBJ2-7
ATSSSGLAGSEQY	TRBV15	TRBJ2-7
ASSVFKGPNYGYT	TRBV9	TRBJ1-2
ASSVLWGPPREQF	TRBV9	TRBJ2-1
ASSPLRGGQGYTEAF	TRBV4-1	TRBJ1-1
ASSLALSNEQY	TRBV5-5	TRBJ2-7
ASSPGGQGATEAF	TRBV11-3	TRBJ1-1
SAHKTNSYNEQF	TRBV20-1	TRBJ2-1
ASIRGGSDNEQF	TRBV6-2/TRBV6-3	TRBJ2-1
ASSSLTQGGRREQY	TRBV5-5	TRBJ2-7
ATSRDPRLRHNIAKNIQY	TRBV15	TRBJ2-4
ASSLSPGGNTIY	TRBV7-3	TRBJ1-3
ASSSLAGAFTSGANVLT	TRBV7-9	TRBJ2-6
SARDAPGTKDEQY	TRBV20-1	TRBJ2-7
SVDGGGSTEAF	TRBV29-1	TRBJ1-1
ASSLDSHSRADTQY	TRBV5-8	TRBJ2-3